These 27 T cell receptor beta chains were sequenced from one sample in a study of T cell repertoires in cytomegalovirus infection. MiXCR was run by TCRdb on the reads, yielding one entry per CDR3 protein. The table has 740,000 or so distinct CDR3 sequences, 35% to 45% seen once. Sequenced material: PBMCs. The receptors here all came from a human donor in good health (CMV status not recorded). Some clones in this sample may be carry-over from other donors' samples.

V usage is TRBV20-1 and J usage is TRBJ2-7, with unresolved D. CDR3 length: 13 residues. Trimming removed 5 bases from V and 9 bases from J, with 20 bases in between. The germline CDR1 and CDR2 sequences are DFQATT and SNEGSKA (reference sequence). Here the CDR3 DNA reads TGCAGTGCTTCTGTCGATAGAACTTGGGGGCAGTACTTC. Encoded protein: CSASVDRTWGQYF.

V gene TRBV10-3 combines with J gene TRBJ2-3; D is ambiguous. CDR3 length equals 16 residues. Deletions cut 5 bases from V and 2 bases from J, with 17 bases between. Germline V CDR1 and CDR2: ENHRY, SYGVKD. The CDR3 DNA follows: TGTGCCATCAGTTTGGGTAGTAAAGTGTTCACAGATACGCAGTATTTT. Translating gives CAISLGSKVFTDTQYF.

This clonotype was found many times. The V and J genes are TRBV28 and TRBJ1-5; D not resolved. Germline V CDR1 and CDR2: MDHEN, SYDVKM. The CDR3 length is 14 residues. Between the trimmed V and J ends, which lost 6 bases and 5 bases, there was a span of 14 bases. CDR3 protein: CASRPMSGDQPQHF. Written as DNA, the CDR3 is TGTGCCAGCAGACCCATGAGCGGGGATCAGCCCCAGCATTTT.

There are many counts of this clonotype. J is TRBJ2-3 and V is TRBV7-8, with D possibly matching TRBD1 (6 bases). The length of the CDR3 is 12 residues. Germline CDR1 is SGHVS and CDR2 is FQNEAQ. V lost 2 bases and J 6 bases, leaving 6 bases between the germline ends. The CDR3 nucleotides are TGTGCCAGCAGCTTACAGGGGGATACGCAGTATTTT. This translates into CASSLQGDTQYF.

J is TRBJ1-1 and V is TRBV6-6; TRBD1 might be the D (5 bases). There are 13 residues in the CDR3. The V and J ends lost 6 bases and 4 bases respectively, with 12 bases between them. Germline loops: CDR1 MNHNY, CDR2 SVGAGI (reference sequence). CDR3 residues: CASRSAGTTEAFF. CDR3 sequence (DNA): TGTGCCAGCAGGTCGGCAGGGACCACTGAAGCTTTCTTT.

This clonotype appeared a few times. This sequence joins TRBV6-1 and TRBJ1-4; no reliable D call. This CDR3 is built from 17 residues. The V and J ends lost 0 bases and 5 bases respectively, with 16 bases between them. Germline CDR1 is MNHNS and CDR2 is SASEGT. Written as DNA, the CDR3 is TGTGCCAGCAGTGAAGCCCCGAGGGTGGCGGGCAATGAAAAACTGTTTTTT. The encoded protein is CASSEAPRVAGNEKLFF.

The sample holds a few counts of this clonotype. This rearrangement joins TRBV7-9 to TRBJ2-1, with D hard to call. This CDR3 comprises 16 residues. Germline-derived CDR1 and CDR2 are SEHNR and FQNEAQ (reference sequence). The V end lost 3 bases, the J end lost 4 bases, and 16 bases lay between the germline ends. CDR3 amino acids: CASSLEGQLPYNEQFF. As DNA, the CDR3 is TGTGCCAGCAGCTTGGAAGGTCAGCTACCTTACAATGAGCAGTTCTTC.

This clonotype was recorded a few times. This sequence joins TRBV10-3 and TRBJ2-1; tentative D call: TRBD2 (6 bases). Trimming removed 9 bases at V and 5 bases at J, with 17 bases between. Looked up from germline, CDR1 is ENHRY and CDR2 is SYGVKD. The CDR3 runs 14 residues. The CDR3 region has the DNA TGTGCCATGAGGGGAGCGGGTCAAGACAATGAGCAGTTCTTC. The encoded protein is CAMRGAGQDNEQFF.

In this sample, this clonotype turned up a few times. The genes are TRBV6-5 and TRBJ2-2; a possible D gene is TRBD2 (5 bases). Germline CDR1 is MNHEY and CDR2 is SVGAGI. Trimming removed 0 bases at V and 6 bases at J, with 8 bases between. This CDR3 contains 14 residues. CDR3 nucleotide sequence: TGTGCCAGCAGTTACTCGGAGGACGCCGGGGAGCTGTTTTTT. Protein: CASSYSEDAGELFF.

Note on this clonotype: The junction differs from germline at one of its ends, possibly a read error. The J gene is TRBJ2-1, the V gene TRBV7-9; TRBD2 agrees at 9 bases. The CDR3 covers 16 residues. Germline loops: CDR1 SEHNR, CDR2 FQNEAQ (reference sequence). CDR3 DNA sequence: TGTTCCAGCAGCTTAGCGGGAGTAGCCTCCTACAATGAGCAGTTCTTC. Encoded protein: CSSSLAGVASYNEQFF.

The chain links TRBV5-1 to TRBJ2-1; TRBD2 matches 7 bases. Germline V CDR1 and CDR2: SGHRS, YFSETQ. CDR3 length: 15 residues. Trimming cost V 1 base and J 6 bases; bases outside gene matches: 7. The CDR3: CASSLTGGGINEQFF. The CDR3, as DNA: TGCGCCAGCAGCTTGACCGGGGGAGGGATCAATGAGCAGTTCTTC.

Only a few counts were recorded for this clonotype. The CDR3 sequence: CASSLSRDSKTFF. DNA of the CDR3: TGTGCCAGCAGTTTAAGTCGGGATAGCAAAACTTTCTTT. V and J are TRBV12-3 or TRBV12-4 and TRBJ1-1; D is unresolved. The CDR3 contains 13 residues. Trimming left V 2 bases short and J 12 bases short, with 16 bases between.

This clonotype appeared many times. The rearrangement links TRBV6-1 to TRBJ1-1; D perhaps matches TRBD1 (5 bases). The ends were cut back, 4 bases at V and 1 base at J, with 10 bases in the middle. There are 14 residues in the CDR3. The germline CDR1 and CDR2 sequences are MNHNS and SASEGT. For the CDR3, the DNA is TGTGCCAGCAGTGTGGGACTGGAGAACACTGAAGCTTTCTTT. Translation: CASSVGLENTEAFF.

The table lists this clonotype with a few counts. V gene TRBV28 combines with J gene TRBJ2-2; 9 bases map to TRBD1. Trimming took 4 bases from V and 2 from J; bases not matched to a gene: 5. CDR1 MDHEN and CDR2 SYDVKM come from the germline V gene. CDR3 length: 16 amino acids. The CDR3 protein is CASSSTGGFNTGELFF. The CDR3 nucleotides are TGTGCCAGCAGTTCTACAGGGGGCTTTAACACCGGGGAGCTGTTTTTT.

The J gene is TRBJ2-2, the V gene TRBV20-1; 10 nucleotides agree with TRBD2. CDR1 and CDR2 from the germline V gene are DFQATT and SNEGSKA (reference sequence). The V segment lost 3 bases and the J segment 4 bases; nucleotides outside the gene matches: 14. The CDR3 is 18 residues long. DNA of the CDR3: TGCAGTGCTAGCCCCCCGGGACTAGCGAATTCGGGCACCGGGGAGCTGTTTTTT. Its protein product is CSASPPGLANSGTGELFF.

The rearrangement joins TRBV4-1 to TRBJ2-7; D possibly uses TRBD1 or TRBD2 (6 bases each). Per germline, CDR1 MGHRA and CDR2 YSYEKL. Trimming shortened V by 0 bases and J by 1 base, and 16 bases separated the two germline ends. This CDR3 is 17 amino acids long. CDR3 DNA sequence: TGCGCCAGCAGCCAAGATAACATGGCGGGACAATCCTACGAGCAGTACTTC. Translating gives CASSQDNMAGQSYEQYF.

This chain connects TRBV20-1 to TRBJ2-7; D possibly uses TRBD1 or TRBD2 (6 bases each). CDR3 length equals 14 residues. The germline CDR1 and CDR2 sequences are DFQATT and SNEGSKA (reference sequence). Trimming shortened V by 6 bases and J by 6 bases, and 21 bases separated the two germline ends. The CDR3 loop reads CSALEEGEVGEQYF. Here the CDR3 DNA reads TGCAGTGCCCTAGAGGAGGGGGAGGTGGGCGAGCAGTACTTC.

This clonotype showed up just once. The gene calls are TRBV9 and TRBJ2-1, with TRBD1 matching over 9 bases. J gave up 5 bases and V 3 bases, and 12 bases lay outside the gene matches. The CDR3 is made up of 17 amino acids. Looked up from germline, CDR1 is SGDLS and CDR2 is YYNGEE. The CDR3 DNA reads TGTGCCAGCAGCGCACCCCTGGGGGACAGGGCCAACAATGAGCAGTTCTTC. This encodes CASSAPLGDRANNEQFF.

This chain links TRBV28 with TRBJ2-1; no clear D. The CDR3 has 14 amino acids. V dropped 7 bases and J dropped 5 bases, with 15 bases sitting between them. CDR1 MDHEN and CDR2 SYDVKM come from the germline V gene. This chain's CDR3 is CASTYPAKNNEQFF. The CDR3 DNA sequence: TGTGCCAGCACGTACCCGGCCAAAAACAATGAGCAGTTCTTC.

In regard to this clonotype: Its ends do not fully match the called genes, so a read error is possible. The chain has TRBV5-1 and TRBJ1-1; a possible D gene is TRBD1 (5 bases). The CDR3 consists of 15 residues. CDR1 is SGHRS, CDR2 YFSETQ, per germline. CDR3 sequence (DNA): TGCGCCAGCAGCTTGGTGCAGGGACTGGGCACTGAATCTTTCTTT. Protein: CASSLVQGLGTESFF. Full variable domain (rest looked up from reference TRBV5-1 and TRBJ1-1): KAGVTQTPRYLIKTRGQQVTLSCSPISGHRSVSWYQQTPGQGLQFLFEYFSETQRNKGNFPGRFSGRQFSNSRSEMNVSTLELGDSALYLCASSLVQGLGTESFFGQGTRLTVV.

This clonotype has a handful of counts. This chain connects TRBV10-3 to TRBJ2-7, with 15 bases matching TRBD2. The CDR3 is made up of 15 amino acids. V dropped 0 bases and J dropped 6; count of bases not matched to a gene: 0. Germline CDR1 is ENHRY and CDR2 is SYGVKD. CDR3 sequence reads: CAISESGLAGGEQYF. CDR3 DNA: TGTGCCATCAGTGAGTCGGGACTAGCGGGGGGCGAGCAGTACTTC.

This clonotype was seen only a few times. The chain links TRBV6-2 or TRBV6-3 to TRBJ1-2; 7 bases agree with TRBD1. The germline V gene encodes CDR1 MNHEY and CDR2 SVGEGT. The CDR3 is 13 amino acids. V shed 2 bases and J 3 bases; nucleotides not matched to a gene: 0. The CDR3 bases are TGTGCCAGCAGTTACGACAGGGACTATGGCTACACCTTC. Translating it yields CASSYDRDYGYTF.

The chain has TRBV2 and TRBJ1-1; possible D gene TRBD1, 6 bases. CDR3 size: 14 residues. V lost 5 bases to trimming and J lost 0 bases, with 10 bases between them. CDR1 is SNHLY and CDR2 is FYNNEI in the germline V gene. The CDR3 bases are TGTGCCAGCAGTTGGGACAACCTGAACACTGAAGCTTTCTTT. This codes for CASSWDNLNTEAFF.

The CDR3 sequence is CASSMGWGLPQHF. The CDR3 DNA reads TGTGCCAGTAGTATGGGTTGGGGACTGCCCCAGCATTTT. The V call is TRBV19, the J call TRBJ1-5; possible D gene TRBD1, 5 bases. Germline loops: CDR1 LNHDA, CDR2 SQIVND (reference sequence). This CDR3 is built from 13 residues. Between the trimmed V and J ends, which lost 3 bases and 9 bases, there was a span of 12 bases.

This rearrangement joins TRBV10-3 to TRBJ2-5, with D unclear. V shed 6 bases and J shed 3 bases, with 8 bases lying between them. Germline values: CDR1 ENHRY, CDR2 SYGVKD. This CDR3 is built from 12 residues. CDR3 nucleotides: TGTGCCATCAGACACAACGAAGAGACCCAGTACTTC. Protein product: CAIRHNEETQYF.

This clonotype was counted between two and nine times. The chain recombines TRBV12-3 or TRBV12-4 with TRBJ2-7; possibly TRBD1 for D (5 bases). The CDR3 is 14 residues long. Trimming cost V 7 bases and J 0 bases, with 13 bases left between them. The chain's CDR3 is CASKYGDSSYEQYF. The CDR3 bases are TGTGCCAGCAAGTATGGAGACAGCTCCTACGAGCAGTACTTC.

The chain carries TRBV20-1 and TRBJ2-5; D remains unclear. The germline V gene has CDR1 DFQATT and CDR2 SNEGSKA (reference sequence). CDR3 length equals 14 residues. The ends were cut back, 0 bases at V and 7 bases at J, with 15 bases in the middle. CDR3: CSARDLISTGTQYF. The CDR3 DNA sequence: TGCAGTGCTAGAGATCTTATTAGCACGGGGACCCAGTACTTC.